A selection of T cell receptor beta chains follows, all from one sample in a study of cytomegalovirus exposure and HLA in healthy donors. Profiled with immunoSEQ multiplex PCR; TCRdb holds only in-frame clones, not every one. The table records 130,000 or so clones, approximately 89% of them present only once. Material for sequencing was PBMCs. The receptors shown here come from a man aged 30 to 39 in good health and CMV-seronegative. Each CDR3 is given with its conserved first and last residue. The order of the fields is D gene, J gene, clone size, V gene, CDR3 protein, CDR3 DNA. D genes are given only for firm matches. Some rows mark clone size as missing; the rest say once, few, many or name a class of expanded clone.

d_call: NA
j_call: TRBJ1-1
clone_size: NA
v_call: TRBV5-6
cdr3_aa: CASSYSAGVNTEAFF
cdr3_nt: TGTGCCAGCAGCTATAGTGCGGGGGTGAACACTGAAGCTTTCTTT

d_call: NA
j_call: TRBJ2-7
clone_size: NA
v_call: TRBV7-9
cdr3_aa: CASSSGNIAEHYEQYF
cdr3_nt: TGTGCCAGCAGCTCTGGTAACATCGCCGAACACTACGAGCAGTACTTC

d_call: TRBD1
j_call: TRBJ1-2
clone_size: NA
v_call: TRBV7-9
cdr3_aa: CASSPRQGLDYGYTF
cdr3_nt: TGTGCCAGCAGCCCCAGACAGGGCCTTGACTATGGCTACACCTTC

d_call: NA
j_call: TRBJ2-7
clone_size: NA
v_call: TRBV19
cdr3_aa: CASSKGRTDLSSEQYF
cdr3_nt: TGTGCCAGTAGTAAGGGGAGGACGGACCTCTCAAGCGAGCAGTACTTC

d_call: NA
j_call: TRBJ1-1
clone_size: NA
v_call: TRBV28
cdr3_aa: CASSSHSNTEAFF
cdr3_nt: TGTGCCAGCAGTTCTCACAGTAACACTGAAGCTTTCTTT

d_call: NA
j_call: TRBJ1-4
clone_size: NA
v_call: TRBV28
cdr3_aa: CASSPGGTNEKLFF
cdr3_nt: TGTGCCAGCAGTCCCGGAGGGACTAATGAAAAACTGTTTTTT

d_call: NA
j_call: TRBJ2-3
clone_size: NA
v_call: TRBV9
cdr3_aa: CASSVFGGTSTDTQYF
cdr3_nt: TGTGCCAGCAGCGTCTTCGGCGGGACTAGCACAGATACGCAGTATTTT

d_call: TRBD1
j_call: TRBJ1-5
clone_size: NA
v_call: TRBV4-3
cdr3_aa: CASSHDLGQGGQPQHF
cdr3_nt: TGCGCCAGCAGCCATGACCTCGGACAGGGAGGTCAGCCCCAGCATTTT

d_call: NA
j_call: TRBJ1-1
clone_size: NA
v_call: TRBV6-6
cdr3_aa: CASSSAGTEAFF
cdr3_nt: TGTGCCAGCAGTTCCGCGGGGACTGAAGCTTTCTTT

d_call: TRBD2
j_call: TRBJ2-2
clone_size: NA
v_call: TRBV5-1
cdr3_aa: CASRISSGANTGELFF
cdr3_nt: TGCGCCAGCAGAATTTCTAGCGGGGCGAACACCGGGGAGCTGTTTTTT

d_call: TRBD1
j_call: TRBJ1-1
clone_size: NA
v_call: TRBV6-5
cdr3_aa: CASRTGAGTEAFF
cdr3_nt: TGTGCCAGCAGGACAGGGGCTGGGACTGAAGCTTTCTTT

d_call: TRBD1
j_call: TRBJ1-4
clone_size: NA
v_call: TRBV4-3
cdr3_aa: CASSQDRQGATTNEKLFF
cdr3_nt: TGCGCCAGCAGCCAAGATCGGCAGGGGGCCACAACTAATGAAAAACTGTTTTTT

d_call: TRBD1
j_call: TRBJ2-7
clone_size: few
v_call: TRBV5-1
cdr3_aa: CASSAATIGTGSYEQYF
cdr3_nt: TGCGCCAGCAGCGCGGCGACAATCGGGACAGGCTCTTACGAGCAGTACTTC

d_call: NA
j_call: TRBJ1-2
clone_size: few
v_call: TRBV15
cdr3_aa: CATSRDHGGYTF
cdr3_nt: TGTGCCACCAGCAGAGATCACGGTGGCTACACCTTC

d_call: TRBD1
j_call: TRBJ1-2
clone_size: NA
v_call: TRBV9
cdr3_aa: CASSLTTGTAYGYTF
cdr3_nt: TGTGCCAGCAGCCTGACGACAGGGACTGCTTATGGCTACACCTTC

d_call: TRBD1
j_call: TRBJ2-6
clone_size: NA
v_call: TRBV28
cdr3_aa: CASSQTGGGFGANVLTF
cdr3_nt: TGTGCCAGCAGTCAGACAGGGGGCGGTTTTGGGGCCAACGTCCTGACTTTC

d_call: TRBD1
j_call: TRBJ2-2
clone_size: NA
v_call: TRBV6-1
cdr3_aa: CASGTGTGETGELFF
cdr3_nt: TGTGCCAGCGGAACCGGGACAGGGGAAACCGGGGAGCTGTTTTTT

d_call: NA
j_call: TRBJ1-4
clone_size: once
v_call: TRBV28
cdr3_aa: CASSFSQGFTNEKLFF
cdr3_nt: TGTGCCAGCAGTTTTTCCCAGGGCTTCACTAATGAAAAACTGTTTTTT

d_call: NA
j_call: TRBJ1-5
clone_size: few
v_call: TRBV4-1
cdr3_aa: CASSQDYSDQPQHF
cdr3_nt: TGCGCCAGCAGCCAAGATTATTCCGATCAGCCCCAGCATTTT

d_call: NA
j_call: TRBJ2-7
clone_size: NA
v_call: TRBV11-1
cdr3_aa: CASSLGLQFEQYF
cdr3_nt: TGTGCCAGCAGCTTAGGGTTGCAGTTCGAGCAGTACTTC

d_call: TRBD1
j_call: TRBJ1-2
clone_size: NA
v_call: TRBV6-6
cdr3_aa: CASSPPGGDGYTF
cdr3_nt: TGTGCCAGCAGTCCCCCAGGGGGTGATGGCTACACCTTC

d_call: TRBD2
j_call: TRBJ2-7
clone_size: NA
v_call: TRBV15
cdr3_aa: CATSREGAGAYEQYF
cdr3_nt: TGTGCCACCAGCAGAGAAGGAGCGGGGGCCTACGAGCAGTACTTC

d_call: TRBD1
j_call: TRBJ2-1
clone_size: NA
v_call: TRBV27
cdr3_aa: CASSWTGLNEQFF
cdr3_nt: TGTGCCAGCAGTTGGACAGGCCTCAATGAGCAGTTCTTC

d_call: TRBD1
j_call: TRBJ1-2
clone_size: NA
v_call: TRBV5-1
cdr3_aa: CASSLGTGTGGLSYGYTF
cdr3_nt: TGCGCCAGCAGCTTGGGAACCGGGACAGGGGGCTTGAGCTATGGCTACACCTTC

d_call: NA
j_call: TRBJ1-4
clone_size: NA
v_call: TRBV18
cdr3_aa: CASSPTGTFGPPEMNEKLFF
cdr3_nt: TGTGCCAGCTCACCCACCGGGACTTTTGGCCCTCCGGAGATGAATGAAAAACTGTTTTTT

d_call: TRBD2
j_call: TRBJ2-5
clone_size: once
v_call: TRBV2
cdr3_aa: CASSEGGLDQETQYF
cdr3_nt: TGTGCCAGCAGCGAGGGGGGACTAGATCAAGAGACCCAGTACTTC

d_call: TRBD2
j_call: TRBJ2-7
clone_size: NA
v_call: TRBV2
cdr3_aa: CASEPGGQVQYF
cdr3_nt: TGTGCCAGCGAACCGGGAGGTCAGGTGCAGTACTTC

d_call: TRBD1
j_call: TRBJ1-2
clone_size: NA
v_call: TRBV4-1
cdr3_aa: CASSHVTGQGVANYGYTF
cdr3_nt: TGCGCCAGCAGCCATGTCACGGGACAGGGGGTCGCTAACTATGGCTACACCTTC

d_call: TRBD1
j_call: TRBJ2-5
clone_size: NA
v_call: TRBV15
cdr3_aa: CATSQGARETQYF
cdr3_nt: TGTGCCACCAGCCAGGGGGCGCGGGAGACCCAGTACTTC

d_call: TRBD2
j_call: TRBJ2-2
clone_size: NA
v_call: TRBV19
cdr3_aa: CASSQSGGVLVGELFF
cdr3_nt: TGTGCCAGTAGTCAAAGCGGGGGTGTTTTGGTCGGGGAGCTGTTTTTT

d_call: NA
j_call: TRBJ1-2
clone_size: NA
v_call: TRBV11-2
cdr3_aa: CASSLEVGADGGYTF
cdr3_nt: TGTGCCAGCAGCTTAGAGGTGGGGGCGGACGGTGGCTACACCTTC

d_call: TRBD1
j_call: TRBJ1-4
clone_size: NA
v_call: TRBV19
cdr3_aa: CASSLNRGANEKLFF
cdr3_nt: TGTGCCAGTAGTCTCAACAGGGGTGCTAATGAAAAACTGTTTTTT

d_call: TRBD1
j_call: TRBJ1-2
clone_size: NA
v_call: TRBV18
cdr3_aa: CASSPRTGEGGYTF
cdr3_nt: TGTGCCAGCTCACCGCGGACAGGGGAGGGTGGCTACACCTTC

d_call: NA
j_call: TRBJ1-2
clone_size: NA
v_call: TRBV6-6
cdr3_aa: CASSYQTGTYGYTF
cdr3_nt: TGTGCCAGCAGTTATCAAACAGGGACCTATGGCTACACCTTC

d_call: TRBD2
j_call: TRBJ2-1
clone_size: NA
v_call: TRBV2
cdr3_aa: CASSLYPTSGGDEQFF
cdr3_nt: TGTGCCAGCAGCCTGTATCCGACTAGCGGGGGCGATGAGCAGTTCTTC

d_call: TRBD2
j_call: TRBJ2-5
clone_size: NA
v_call: TRBV12-5
cdr3_aa: CASGLGGFQETQYF
cdr3_nt: TGTGCTAGTGGTCTCGGGGGGTTTCAAGAGACCCAGTACTTC

d_call: NA
j_call: TRBJ2-3
clone_size: NA
v_call: TRBV27
cdr3_aa: CASSTRQGTDTQYF
cdr3_nt: TGTGCCAGCAGTACACGACAGGGCACAGATACGCAGTATTTT

d_call: TRBD1
j_call: TRBJ1-1
clone_size: NA
v_call: TRBV11-3
cdr3_aa: CASSQHRGTEAFF
cdr3_nt: TGTGCCAGCAGCCAACACAGGGGCACTGAAGCTTTCTTT

d_call: NA
j_call: TRBJ1-4
clone_size: NA
v_call: TRBV6-1
cdr3_aa: CASSSGFTGEKLFF
cdr3_nt: TGTGCCAGCAGTTCCGGATTTACGGGTGAAAAACTGTTTTTT

d_call: TRBD1
j_call: TRBJ1-1
clone_size: once
v_call: TRBV4-1
cdr3_aa: CASSQPDRVGTEAFF
cdr3_nt: TGCGCCAGCAGCCAGCCAGACAGGGTAGGCACTGAAGCTTTCTTT

d_call: TRBD1
j_call: TRBJ2-1
clone_size: once
v_call: TRBV18
cdr3_aa: CASSPLTGGATYNEQFF
cdr3_nt: TGTGCCAGCTCACCGCTAACAGGGGGCGCTACCTACAATGAGCAGTTCTTC

d_call: TRBD1
j_call: TRBJ2-7
clone_size: NA
v_call: TRBV6-1
cdr3_aa: CASTDRVSYEQYF
cdr3_nt: TGTGCCAGCACCGACAGGGTATCCTACGAGCAGTACTTC

d_call: TRBD1
j_call: TRBJ1-5
clone_size: once
v_call: TRBV5-6
cdr3_aa: CASSRDPGQGDNQPQHF
cdr3_nt: TGTGCCAGCAGCCGCGATCCTGGACAGGGTGACAATCAGCCCCAGCATTTT

d_call: TRBD1
j_call: TRBJ1-1
clone_size: NA
v_call: TRBV7-8
cdr3_aa: CASSPYRDRGPEAFF
cdr3_nt: TGTGCCAGCAGCCCCTATCGGGACAGGGGCCCTGAAGCTTTCTTT

d_call: NA
j_call: TRBJ1-3
clone_size: NA
v_call: TRBV7-8
cdr3_aa: CASSLGGGYSGNTIYF
cdr3_nt: TGTGCCAGCAGCTTAGGAGGCGGATACTCTGGAAACACCATATATTTT

d_call: TRBD1
j_call: TRBJ1-3
clone_size: NA
v_call: TRBV29-1
cdr3_aa: CSVGTGTSGNTIYF
cdr3_nt: TGCAGCGTTGGGACAGGGACCTCTGGAAACACCATATATTTT

d_call: TRBD2
j_call: TRBJ2-3
clone_size: NA
v_call: TRBV25-1
cdr3_aa: CARGLAGALTDTQYF
cdr3_nt: TGTGCCAGAGGATTAGCGGGGGCCCTCACAGATACGCAGTATTTT

d_call: NA
j_call: TRBJ1-5
clone_size: NA
v_call: TRBV6-1
cdr3_aa: CASSDNRASNQPQHF
cdr3_nt: TGTGCCAGCAGTGATAACAGGGCCAGCAATCAGCCCCAGCATTTT

d_call: TRBD1
j_call: TRBJ1-2
clone_size: NA
v_call: TRBV29-1
cdr3_aa: CSVAGTGGAYGYTF
cdr3_nt: TGCAGCGTTGCCGGGACAGGGGGGGCCTATGGCTACACCTTC

d_call: NA
j_call: TRBJ1-2
clone_size: NA
v_call: TRBV11-2
cdr3_aa: CASSSGTGSGYTF
cdr3_nt: TGTGCCAGCAGCTCGGGAACAGGGTCTGGCTACACCTTC

d_call: TRBD1
j_call: TRBJ2-2
clone_size: NA
v_call: TRBV6-5
cdr3_aa: CASSPRTGNTGELFF
cdr3_nt: TGTGCCAGCAGCCCCCGGACAGGGAACACCGGGGAGCTGTTTTTT

d_call: TRBD1
j_call: TRBJ2-7
clone_size: NA
v_call: TRBV19
cdr3_aa: CASQHRGSGSYEQYF
cdr3_nt: TGTGCCAGCCAACACAGGGGCTCGGGCTCCTACGAGCAGTACTTC

d_call: TRBD1
j_call: TRBJ2-2
clone_size: NA
v_call: TRBV18
cdr3_aa: CASSPTGLTGELFF
cdr3_nt: TGTGCCAGCTCACCGACAGGGTTAACCGGGGAGCTGTTTTTT

d_call: TRBD1
j_call: TRBJ2-7
clone_size: NA
v_call: TRBV13
cdr3_aa: CASSSPAGTGFYEQYF
cdr3_nt: TGTGCCAGCAGCTCCCCAGCCGGGACAGGGTTCTACGAGCAGTACTTC

d_call: NA
j_call: TRBJ1-4
clone_size: NA
v_call: TRBV4-2
cdr3_aa: CASSQDVRGGKLFF
cdr3_nt: TGTGCCAGCAGCCAAGATGTGCGGGGAGGAAAACTGTTTTTT